This T cell receptor (beta chain) was sequenced in a study of cytomegalovirus exposure and HLA in healthy donors. Study conclusions and caveats: Cytomegalovirus status was reportedly diagnosed by the classifier with high specificity and sensitivity. It was confirmed in vitro that a few of the CMV-associated chains were specific for CMV antigens.

Germline values: CDR1 SGHTA, CDR2 FQGTGA. This CDR3 is built from 15 residues. The V and J ends lost 2 bases and 4 bases, in that order; junction bases with no gene match: 7. About this clone itself: Its antigen is undetermined.

TCRdb keeps only in-frame clones here, not all; method: immunoSEQ multiplex PCR. In the table there are some 170,000 clones, more than 75% of which are singletons. This clonotype originated in a man between 18 and 35 years old in good health and CMV-seropositive. The J gene is TRBJ1-2, the V gene TRBV7-3, with 7 bases lining up with TRBD1. Sequenced input: PBMCs. The DNA of the CDR3 is TGTGCCAGCAGCTTATACGGGACAGCAGGCTATGGCTACACCTTC. This codes for CASSLYGTAGYGYTF.